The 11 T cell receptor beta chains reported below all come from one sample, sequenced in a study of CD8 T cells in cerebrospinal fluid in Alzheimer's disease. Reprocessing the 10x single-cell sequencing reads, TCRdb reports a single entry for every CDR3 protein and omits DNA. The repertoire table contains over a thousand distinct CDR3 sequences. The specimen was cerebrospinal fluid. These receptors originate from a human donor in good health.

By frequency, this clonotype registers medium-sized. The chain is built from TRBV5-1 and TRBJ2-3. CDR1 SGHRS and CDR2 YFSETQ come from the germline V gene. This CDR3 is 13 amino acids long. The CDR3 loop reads CASSSASTDTQYF.

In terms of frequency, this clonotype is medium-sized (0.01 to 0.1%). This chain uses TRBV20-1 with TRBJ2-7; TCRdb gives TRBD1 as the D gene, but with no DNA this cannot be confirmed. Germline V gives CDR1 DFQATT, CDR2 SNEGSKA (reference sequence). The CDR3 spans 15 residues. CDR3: CSARDLLGQGTEQYF.

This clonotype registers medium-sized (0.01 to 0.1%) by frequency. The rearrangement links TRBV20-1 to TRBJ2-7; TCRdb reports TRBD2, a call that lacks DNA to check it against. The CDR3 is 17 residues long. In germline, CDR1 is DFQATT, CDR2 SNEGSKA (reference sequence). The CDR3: CSASGEEASGRLYEQYF.

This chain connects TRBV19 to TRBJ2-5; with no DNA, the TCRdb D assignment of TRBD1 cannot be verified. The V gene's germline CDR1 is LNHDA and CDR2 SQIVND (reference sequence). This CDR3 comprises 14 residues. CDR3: CASRDERTGETQYF.

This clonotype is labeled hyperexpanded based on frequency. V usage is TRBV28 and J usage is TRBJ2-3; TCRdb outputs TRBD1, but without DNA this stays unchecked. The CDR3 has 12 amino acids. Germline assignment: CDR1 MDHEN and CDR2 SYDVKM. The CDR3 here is CASTGQWNTQYF.

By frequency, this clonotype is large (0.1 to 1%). CDR3 loop: CASSLTWDEQFF. The chain links TRBV14 to TRBJ2-1. The CDR3 consists of 12 residues. CDR1 SGHDN and CDR2 FVKESK come from the germline V gene.

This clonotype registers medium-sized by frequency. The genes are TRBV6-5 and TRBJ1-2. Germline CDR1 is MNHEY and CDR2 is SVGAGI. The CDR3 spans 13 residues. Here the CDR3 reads CASSYDGNYGYTF.

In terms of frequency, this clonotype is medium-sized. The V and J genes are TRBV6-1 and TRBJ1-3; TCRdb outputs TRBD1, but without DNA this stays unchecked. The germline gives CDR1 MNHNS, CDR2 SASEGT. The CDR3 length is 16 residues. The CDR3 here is CASSNTGRLTGNTIYF.

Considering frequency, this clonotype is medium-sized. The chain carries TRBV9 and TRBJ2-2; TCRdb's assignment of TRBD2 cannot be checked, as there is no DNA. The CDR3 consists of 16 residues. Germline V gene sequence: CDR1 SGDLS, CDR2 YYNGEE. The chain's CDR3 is CASSPGRTSGTGELFF.

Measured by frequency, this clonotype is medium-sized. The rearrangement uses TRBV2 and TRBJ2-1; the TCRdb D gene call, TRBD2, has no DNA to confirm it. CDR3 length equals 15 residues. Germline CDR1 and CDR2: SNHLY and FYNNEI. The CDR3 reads CASAGGLANYNEQFF.

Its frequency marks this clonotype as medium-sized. CDR3 loop: CASIESKGGIQYF. The chain recombines TRBV6-1 with TRBJ2-4. Germline assignment: CDR1 MNHNS and CDR2 SASEGT. The CDR3 is 13 residues long.